This entry describes one T cell receptor beta chain. The entry originates in a study of T cell changes during pregnancy in multiple sclerosis. The repertoire was sequenced with immunoSEQ multiplex PCR; TCRdb's copy has only in-frame clones and lacks some. Seen here are some 30,000 clones, around nine tenths observed once, and the top ten hold about 6.4%. This CDR3 has 15 amino acids. V trimming: 0 bases; J trimming: 6 bases; junction bases outside the gene matches: 7. Germline lookup yields CDR1 LNHNV and CDR2 YYDKDF (reference sequence). The starting material was CD8+ T cells from peripheral blood mononuclear cells, obtained after pregnancy. The chain combines TRBV15 with TRBJ1-2, with 7 nucleotides matching TRBD1. This sequence originates from a female donor with multiple sclerosis, enrolled in a pregnancy study. The CDR3 is CATSRDHVTGDGYTF. The DNA of the CDR3 is TGTGCCACCAGCAGAGATCACGTAACAGGGGATGGCTACACCTTC. Full variable domain (outside the CDR3, taken from reference TRBV15 and TRBJ1-2): DAMVIQNPRYQVTQFGKPVTLSCSQTLNHNVMYWYQQKSSQAPKLLFHYYDKDFNNEADTPDNFQSRRPNTSFCFLDIRSPGLGDTAMYLCATSRDHVTGDGYTFGSGTRLTVV.